These T cell receptor beta chains were read from a single sample in a study of T cells in Graves' hyperthyroidism and ophthalmopathy. Using its own MiXCR run on the multiplex PCR reads, TCRdb lists one record per CDR3 protein. This table holds about 500,000 distinct CDR3 sequences, 13% to 15% found once. Material for sequencing was blood. All receptors come from a woman aged 18-29 years with Graves' hyperthyroidism. Both conserved end residues are part of each CDR3. Each record gives: D gene, V gene, J gene, clone size, CDR3 DNA, CDR3 protein. D genes are given only for firm matches. The size entry is marked missing in some rows and otherwise reads once, few, many or a size class.

D: TRBD2; V: TRBV11-3; J: TRBJ2-1; size: many; DNA: TGTGCCAGCAGCTTAGGAGCGGGACGGGATGAGCAGTTCTTC; CDR3: CASSLGAGRDEQFF
D: TRBD2; V: TRBV12-3/TRBV12-4; J: TRBJ2-1; size: many; DNA: TGTGCCAGCAGTCGGGAGACTAGCGGGGACAATGAGCAGTTCTTC; CDR3: CASSRETSGDNEQFF
D: .; V: TRBV10-3; J: TRBJ2-1; size: many; DNA: TGTGCCATCAGTGTTGGGCTACCGAGCTCCTACAATGAGCAGTTCTTC; CDR3: CAISVGLPSSYNEQFF
D: TRBD2; V: TRBV20-1; J: TRBJ2-2; size: .; DNA: TGCAGTGCTGCCGGGGGACTAGGCGACCGGGAGCTGTTTTTT; CDR3: CSAAGGLGDRELFF
D: TRBD1; V: TRBV6-1; J: TRBJ1-5; size: .; DNA: TGTGCCAGCATCGACAGGGACAATCAGCCCCAGCATTTT; CDR3: CASIDRDNQPQHF
D: .; V: TRBV11-1; J: TRBJ2-5; size: few; DNA: TGTGCCAGCAGCCAAGTTAAGGTTCTGGAGACCCAGTACTTC; CDR3: CASSQVKVLETQYF
D: .; V: TRBV20-1; J: TRBJ1-5; size: many; DNA: TGCAGTGCACGGATGGGGGGACGACAGCCCCAGCATTTT; CDR3: CSARMGGRQPQHF
D: TRBD1; V: TRBV6-5; J: TRBJ1-1; size: many; DNA: TGTGCCAGCAGTTACGGGACAGGGGGAAACACTGAAGCTTTCTTT; CDR3: CASSYGTGGNTEAFF
D: TRBD1; V: TRBV11-2; J: TRBJ2-1; size: many; DNA: TGTGCCAGCAGCTTATACTATGGGACAGGGGAGACCAATGAGCAGTTCTTC; CDR3: CASSLYYGTGETNEQFF
D: TRBD2; V: TRBV20-1; J: TRBJ2-1; size: many; DNA: TGCAGTGCTAGAGCCGGGACTAGCGGGAGGGCCCCCAATGAGCAGTTCTTC; CDR3: CSARAGTSGRAPNEQFF
D: .; V: TRBV10-3; J: TRBJ1-2; size: many; DNA: TGTGCCATCAGTATGCTGGACCGGCTCTATGGCTACACCTTC; CDR3: CAISMLDRLYGYTF
D: .; V: TRBV6-1; J: TRBJ1-2; size: many; DNA: TGTGCCAGTATTCCATCCCAAGGACACCACTATGGCTACACCTTC; CDR3: CASIPSQGHHYGYTF
D: TRBD1; V: TRBV29-1; J: TRBJ2-6; size: few; DNA: TGCAGCGTTGGACAGGGGGCTGCGGGGGCCAACGTCCTGACTTTC; CDR3: CSVGQGAAGANVLTF
D: TRBD2; V: TRBV9; J: TRBJ2-3; size: .; DNA: TGTGCCAGCACTAGCGGGAGGGGTGCAGATACGCAGTATTTT; CDR3: CASTSGRGADTQYF
D: TRBD1; V: TRBV5-1; J: TRBJ2-1; size: few; DNA: TGTGCCAGCAGCTCGGGACAGGGGATGGGTGAGCAGTTCTTC; CDR3: CASSSGQGMGEQFF
D: TRBD1; V: TRBV28; J: TRBJ1-2; size: many; DNA: TGTGCCAGCAGCTCCCGGGACAGGGCTGGCTACACCTTC; CDR3: CASSSRDRAGYTF
D: TRBD2; V: TRBV7-3; J: TRBJ2-3; size: many; DNA: TGTGCCAGCAGCTTAGCGGGAGGGCCAGCAGATACGCAGTATTTT; CDR3: CASSLAGGPADTQYF
D: .; V: TRBV28; J: TRBJ1-2; size: once; DNA: TGTGCCAGCAGTTTTGAGGGCTATGGCTACACCTTC; CDR3: CASSFEGYGYTF
D: TRBD1; V: TRBV3-1; J: TRBJ2-1; size: many; DNA: TGTGCCAGCAGCCGACAGGGTGCTGAGCAGTTCTTC; CDR3: CASSRQGAEQFF
D: .; V: TRBV12-5; J: TRBJ2-7; size: many; DNA: TGTGCTAGTGGGGGGTGGGGCACGGGAGCCTCCTACGAGCAGTACTTC; CDR3: CASGGWGTGASYEQYF
D: .; V: TRBV30; J: TRBJ2-7; size: many; DNA: TGTGCCTGGAGTTGGGGGACCTACGAGCAGTACTTC; CDR3: CAWSWGTYEQYF
D: .; V: TRBV7-9; J: TRBJ2-1; size: many; DNA: TGTGCCAACCAACTTTCGGGGCTCAATGAGCAGTTCTTC; CDR3: CANQLSGLNEQFF
D: .; V: TRBV20-1; J: TRBJ2-3; size: few; DNA: TGCAGTGCTAGAGACGCCTCTCTGACAGATACGCAGTATTTT; CDR3: CSARDASLTDTQYF
D: TRBD1; V: TRBV20-1; J: TRBJ1-1; size: few; DNA: TGCAGTGCTAGACCGCCCGGAAGGGGGACAGGGGTTACTGAAGCTTTCTTT; CDR3: CSARPPGRGTGVTEAFF
D: .; V: TRBV20-1; J: TRBJ2-4; size: .; DNA: TGCAGTGCCGGTGGGGGGAGGTCTCGGGACATTCAGTACTTC; CDR3: CSAGGGRSRDIQYF
D: .; V: TRBV5-5; J: TRBJ1-2; size: many; DNA: TGTGCCAGCAGCTTGGGGACAGCCCTACCTACTAACTATGGCTACACCTTC; CDR3: CASSLGTALPTNYGYTF
D: .; V: TRBV6-2/TRBV6-3; J: TRBJ1-5; size: once; DNA: TGTGCCAGCATCATACCAAACCCCGGCAATCAGCCCCAGCATTTT; CDR3: CASIIPNPGNQPQHF
D: .; V: TRBV7-9; J: TRBJ1-1; size: many; DNA: TGTGCCAGCAGCGGGCGCAGGACAGACCACACTGAAGCTTTCTTT; CDR3: CASSGRRTDHTEAFF
D: .; V: TRBV7-9; J: TRBJ2-3; size: many; DNA: TGTGCCAGCAGCCTGCAACTGATCAGCACAGATACGCAGTATTTT; CDR3: CASSLQLISTDTQYF
D: TRBD1; V: TRBV12-3/TRBV12-4; J: TRBJ1-2; size: many; DNA: TGTGCCAGCTCCACAGGGGCCGATGGCTACACCTTC; CDR3: CASSTGADGYTF
D: TRBD2; V: TRBV27; J: TRBJ2-5; size: .; DNA: TGTGCCAGCAGCCGACCGTCGACTAGCGGGAGGGAGACCCAGTACTTC; CDR3: CASSRPSTSGRETQYF
D: .; V: TRBV4-1; J: TRBJ1-1; size: .; DNA: TGCGCCAGCAGCCTGAGAGCCATCACAGGGAGGAACACTGAAGCTTTCTTT; CDR3: CASSLRAITGRNTEAFF